In its sample, the clone carrying this T cell receptor (beta chain) was seen many times. The data were taken from a study of regulatory T cells in long-lasting Graves disease. Documented time point: persistent/refractory GD, antithyroid drugs over 5 years with positive TRAb. Generation of the TCR library employed RNA extracted from PBMCs. Both iRepertoire HTBI primers and Arm-PCR of CDR3 regions were used to build the TCR beta libraries. TCRdb passed the multiplex PCR reads through MiXCR, listing each CDR3 protein once. In the table there are over 450,000 distinct CDR3 sequences, 20% to 25% of which are singletons. V was pared by 1 base and J by 3 bases, with 10 bases between. CDR3 size: 14 residues. Germline CDR1 is MNHNS and CDR2 is SASEGT.

The sample was peripheral blood mononuclear cells (PBMCs), taken when the disease was refractory, from a patient treated with antithyroid drugs. The TCR sequence derives from a female donor with Graves disease. This rearrangement joins TRBV6-1 to TRBJ2-7; no reliable D call. The CDR3 DNA is TGTGCCAGCAGTGAAGGGGCATGGAGCTACGAGCAGTACTTC. Its protein is CASSEGAWSYEQYF.